Presented here are 10 T cell receptor beta chains from one specimen sequenced in a study of OX40 agonist ivuxolimab in advanced cancers. The receptor library was made with the immunoSEQ multiplex PCR assay. Held by TCRdb, this immuneACCESS table contains in-frame sequences only and omits some clones. Under half of the omission traces to an unresolved V gene where checked; the cause of the rest is unknown. Recorded for this sample are 53,000 or so clones; roughly 73% of them occurred a single time. The ten largest clonotypes hold 2% to 3% of the sample. The sample consisted of CD4+ or CD8+ T cells sorted from blood, taken in a trial of the OX40 agonist ivuxolimab. The receptor source for this set is an adult with an advanced solid tumor such as melanoma, head and neck, liver or kidney cancer.

This clone was counted a single time. This sequence joins TRBV18 and TRBJ2-1, with D perhaps given as TRBD1 or TRBD2 (6 bases each). The CDR3 consists of 15 residues. CDR1 and CDR2 (germline): KGHSH, LQKENI. With 1 base removed from V and 6 bases from J, the gap between germline ends came to 13 bases. CDR3 sequence: CASSPQSRGGNEQFF. As DNA, the CDR3 is TGTGCCAGCTCACCACAAAGCAGGGGAGGCAATGAGCAGTTCTTC.

This clone was observed once. The J gene is TRBJ2-5, the V gene TRBV27; 8 nucleotides align to TRBD2. Germline V gives CDR1 MNHEY, CDR2 SMNVEV (reference sequence). V dropped 4 bases and J dropped 5; count of bases not matched to a gene: 12. This CDR3 spans 16 amino acids. The CDR3 sequence is CASSSSWSGGGETQYF. CDR3 in DNA: TGTGCCAGCAGTTCGTCGTGGAGCGGGGGCGGGGAGACCCAGTACTTC.

V is TRBV4-3 and J is TRBJ2-2; perhaps TRBD1 as D (5 bases). Trimming left V 3 bases short and J 2 bases short, with 10 bases between. CDR1 and CDR2 from the germline V gene are LGHNA and YSLEER. The CDR3 is made up of 15 amino acids. Here the CDR3 reads CASSHPDRNTGELFF. The CDR3 nucleotides are TGCGCCAGCAGCCACCCAGACAGAAACACCGGGGAGCTGTTTTTT.

The chain has TRBV7-8 and TRBJ2-2; TRBD2 matches 10 bases. This CDR3 spans 16 amino acids. The trim removed 4 bases at V and 3 bases at J, leaving 5 bases unmatched. The V gene's germline CDR1 is SGHVS and CDR2 FQNEAQ. This CDR3 reads CASSSGLAAYTGELFF. As DNA, the CDR3 is TGTGCCAGCAGCTCCGGACTAGCGGCCTACACCGGGGAGCTGTTTTTT.

The chain recombines TRBV29-1 with TRBJ1-1; D possibly corresponds to TRBD1 (6 bases). Per germline, CDR1 SQVTM and CDR2 ANQGSEA. The CDR3 contains 12 residues. Trimming stripped 4 bases from V and 4 bases from J, with 10 bases between. The CDR3 DNA reads as TGCAGCGTTGGGGAGGGGGGCACTGAAGCTTTCTTT. Residues: CSVGEGGTEAFF.

This rearrangement joins TRBV7-9 to TRBJ2-1; D not resolved. Germline CDR1 and CDR2: SEHNR and FQNEAQ (reference sequence). V lost 8 bases and J 9 bases, leaving 8 bases between the germline ends. This CDR3 is built from 10 residues. CDR3 loop: CASSVREQFF. CDR3 DNA: TGTGCCAGCTCGGTTCGTGAGCAGTTCTTC.

CDR3 coding DNA: TGTGCCAGTAGTATAAAGGGACAGGGGGCGACTGAGCAGTTCTTC. Amino acids: CASSIKGQGATEQFF. This sequence joins TRBV19 and TRBJ2-1; TRBD1 agrees at 12 bases. Germline loops: CDR1 LNHDA, CDR2 SQIVND (reference sequence). Unmatched junction bases numbered 5, after V lost 2 bases and J lost 9 bases. This CDR3 contains 15 residues.

The rearrangement joins TRBV7-2 to TRBJ1-2; D gene unclear. The CDR3 sequence is 13 residues long. CDR1 is SGHTA, CDR2 FQGNSA, per germline. Trimming stripped 3 bases from V and 2 bases from J, with 7 bases between. The CDR3 nucleotides read TGTGCCAGCAGCTTGATGGAAAACTATGGCTACACCTTC. Translating gives CASSLMENYGYTF.

CDR3 DNA sequence: TGTGCCACTGACCGGGACGATAGTAATCAGCCCCAGCATTTT. Amino acids: CATDRDDSNQPQHF. The chain couples TRBV6-5 to TRBJ1-5; tentatively, D is TRBD1 (5 bases). The V end lost 10 bases, the J end lost 4 bases, and 17 bases lay between the germline ends. CDR3 length: 14 amino acids. Germline CDR1 is MNHEY and CDR2 is SVGAGI.

This clone was counted between two and nine times. V is TRBV5-1 and J is TRBJ2-6; 7 nucleotides line up with TRBD2. J gave up 0 bases and V 4 bases, and 10 bases lay outside the gene matches. Germline loops: CDR1 SGHRS, CDR2 YFSETQ. The CDR3 runs 18 residues. The CDR3 reads CASSRGDGPNSGANVLTF. CDR3 nucleotides: TGCGCCAGCAGCCGGGGGGACGGCCCCAACTCTGGGGCCAACGTCCTGACTTTC.